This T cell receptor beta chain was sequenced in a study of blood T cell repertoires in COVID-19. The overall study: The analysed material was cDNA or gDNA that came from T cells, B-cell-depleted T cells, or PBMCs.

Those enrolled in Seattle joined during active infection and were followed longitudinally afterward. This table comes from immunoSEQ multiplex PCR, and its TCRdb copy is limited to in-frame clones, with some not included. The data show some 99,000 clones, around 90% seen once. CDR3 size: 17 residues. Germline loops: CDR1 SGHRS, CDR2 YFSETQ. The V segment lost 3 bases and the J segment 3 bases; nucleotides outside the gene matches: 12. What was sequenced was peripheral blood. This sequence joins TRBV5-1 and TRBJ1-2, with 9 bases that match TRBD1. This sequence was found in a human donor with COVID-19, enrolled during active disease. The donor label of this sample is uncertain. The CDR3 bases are TGCGCCAGCAGCTCCACCTACAGGGGGCGCACCGACTATGGCTACACCTTC. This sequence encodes CASSSTYRGRTDYGYTF. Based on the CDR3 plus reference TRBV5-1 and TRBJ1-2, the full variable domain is KAGVTQTPRYLIKTRGQQVTLSCSPISGHRSVSWYQQTPGQGLQFLFEYFSETQRNKGNFPGRFSGRQFSNSRSEMNVSTLELGDSALYLCASSSTYRGRTDYGYTFGSGTRLTVV.